A selection of T cell receptor beta chains follows, all from one sample in a study of T cell repertoires in urothelial bladder cancer. Assay: immunoSEQ multiplex PCR; the TCRdb copy retains only in-frame clones and omits some. This sample has about 2,300 clones; approximately 76% occur once, and the top ten carry about a tenth. Sequenced input: tumor-infiltrating cells from bladder cancer. Every receptor here comes from a human donor with urothelial carcinoma. Both conserved end residues are part of each CDR3. D genes are given only for firm matches. A row's size may be missing; if present it is once, few, many or a size class.

j_call | v_call | d_call | clone_size | cdr3_nt | cdr3_aa
TRBJ1-2 | TRBV4-1 | - | - | TGCGCCAGCAGCCAAATGGGTGGAGGCTACACCTTC | CASSQMGGGYTF
TRBJ2-3 | TRBV7-8 | TRBD2 | few | TGTGCCAGCAACCCGTCGGGCGGGGGGGCCACAGATACGCAGTATTTT | CASNPSGGGATDTQYF
TRBJ2-1 | TRBV4-3 | - | once | TGCGCCAGCAGCCAAAAGATCGGGACACCTTACAATGAGCAGTTCTTC | CASSQKIGTPYNEQFF
TRBJ1-5 | TRBV6-6 | - | - | TGTGCCAGCAGAGAAAACAGGAATAGCAATCAGCCCCAGCATTTT | CASRENRNSNQPQHF
TRBJ2-1 | TRBV19 | - | - | TGTGCCAGTAGTATAAGCCTCGCAGGGTACAATGAGCAGTTCTTC | CASSISLAGYNEQFF
TRBJ1-1 | TRBV11-3 | - | - | TGTGCCAGCAGCTTAGGCTACGGGGCTGGGAAGAACACTGAAGCTTTCTTT | CASSLGYGAGKNTEAFF
TRBJ2-5 | TRBV2 | - | - | TGTGCCAGCAGTGAAACAGATTTGGAGACCCAGTACTTC | CASSETDLETQYF
TRBJ2-1 | TRBV11-2 | - | - | TGTGCCAGCAGGCCTATGATCGATGAGCAGTTCTTC | CASRPMIDEQFF
TRBJ2-1 | TRBV5-6 | - | - | TGTGCCAGCAGCTTGGTGGGGGGCAATGAGCAGTTCTTC | CASSLVGGNEQFF
TRBJ1-1 | TRBV19 | - | - | TGTGCCAGTACCGACAGGCCCACTGAAGCTTTCTTT | CASTDRPTEAFF
TRBJ2-2 | TRBV9 | TRBD2 | - | TGTGCCAGCAGCGTAGACGCCGGGAGGGCCACCGGGGAGCTGTTTTTT | CASSVDAGRATGELFF
TRBJ2-5 | TRBV11-3 | - | once | TGTGCCAGCAGCTTAGCGTCCAGACAGACCCAGTACTTC | CASSLASRQTQYF
TRBJ2-3 | TRBV7-2 | - | once | TGTGCCAGCAGCTTTACGATTGATACGCAGTATTTT | CASSFTIDTQYF
TRBJ2-2 | TRBV7-6 | - | - | TGTGCCAGCAGCTTAGATGCGGGTGTCAACACCGGGGAGCTGTTTTTT | CASSLDAGVNTGELFF
TRBJ1-1 | TRBV5-1 | - | - | TGCGCCAGCAGCTTGGACTGGGCGATGAACACTGAAGCTTTCTTT | CASSLDWAMNTEAFF
TRBJ2-3 | TRBV30 | TRBD2 | - | TGTGCCTGGAGTGTAGGACTAGCGGGGCCACCTAGCACAGATACGCAGTATTTT | CAWSVGLAGPPSTDTQYF
TRBJ1-1 | TRBV5-8 | - | - | TGTGCCAGCAGGACAAAGGGGATCACTGAAGCTTTCTTT | CASRTKGITEAFF
TRBJ1-6 | TRBV27 | - | - | TGTGCCAGCAGTTTAACTGGGGGAGGCTCCTATAATTCACCCCTCCACTTT | CASSLTGGGSYNSPLHF
TRBJ2-5 | TRBV6-5 | - | - | TGTGCCAGCAGTTATCGCGACCCCGGGAAGACCCAGTACTTC | CASSYRDPGKTQYF
TRBJ1-4 | TRBV10-3 | - | - | TGTGCCACCTCGGCGGACGTTGAAAAACTGTTTTTT | CATSADVEKLFF
TRBJ2-7 | TRBV6-6 | - | - | TGTGCCAGCAGCTCCCTGAGCTCCTACGAGCAGTACTTC | CASSSLSSYEQYF
TRBJ2-1 | TRBV14 | TRBD2 | - | TGTGCCAGCAGCCAAGTTTCTTTTCCGGGAGGGGGTGAGCAGTTCTTC | CASSQVSFPGGGEQFF